This T cell receptor beta chain was obtained from a study of cytomegalovirus exposure and HLA in healthy donors. Study-level background: Around 80 million unique TCR sequences came from HLA-typed donors in an early release.

PCR used 60 Vbeta primers and 13 Jbeta primers. Some clones are missing from TCRdb's copy, which holds only in-frame ones; the method was immunoSEQ multiplex PCR. The profile shows 90,000 to 130,000 clones, about two thirds of them singletons. The CDR3 loop spans 18 amino acids. Germline V lookup: CDR1 SGHVS, CDR2 FQNEAQ. To note about this clone: Its antigen is as yet unknown. Sequence at one end of the junction differs from germline and may be a read error. Different DNA sequences within this sample yield the same CDR3.

Study observations and caveats: Whilst most TCR sequences proved rare, a subset of public TCRs occurred across many donors. Highest at DRB1 and lowest at HLA-C, TCR association rates differed among HLA loci in a later analysis.

Input material: PBMCs. The receptor's source is a man aged 30 to 45 in good health and CMV-seropositive. The chain employs TRBV7-8 and TRBJ2-6; 11 bases match TRBD1. The CDR3 sequence is CASSLRDRGLSGANVLTF. The CDR3 DNA reads TGTGCCAGCAGCCTCCGGGACAGGGGGTTGTCTGGGGCCAACGTCCTGACCTTC.